This T cell receptor (beta chain) was found in a study of beta chain features in type 1 diabetes. Across the study: Analysis included over 100,000,000 sorted cells drawn from all samples. The study's findings and limits: Patients' naive, central memory and regulatory TCRB repertoires appeared more alike than those of healthy donors. HLA effects on TCRB rearrangement stayed unresolved here. At VDJ recombination sites, type 1 diabetes patients had fewer insertions and more deleted nucleotides.

CDR1 and CDR2 (germline): SGHRS, YFSETQ. CDR3 length equals 16 residues. Trimming left V 0 bases short and J 2 bases short, with 11 bases between. cDNA synthesis used the whole RNA isolate, giving expressed TCRB sequences. The table came from immunoSEQ multiplex PCR; TCRdb's copy has only in-frame clones and leaves some out. Here the sample spans approximately 84,000 clones, roughly 30% being singletons. This clone was seen more than once but under ten times. Its antigen is not identified. The TCR originated in a woman in her late teens or twenties in good health. The sequencing input was stem cell memory CD4+ T cells from blood. The rearrangement uses TRBV5-1 and TRBJ2-2, with D possibly being TRBD1 (6 bases). The CDR3 DNA reads as TGCGCCAGCAGCTTGGGAGGACAGAGCAACACCGGGGAGCTGTTTTTT. Amino acid sequence: CASSLGGQSNTGELFF.